This T cell receptor (beta chain) emerged from a study of regulatory T cells in long-lasting Graves disease. Documented time point: persistent/refractory GD, antithyroid drugs over 5 years with positive TRAb. Isolated PBMC RNA provided the starting material for the TCR library. The CDR3 has 14 residues. Trimming removed 5 bases at V and 4 bases at J, with 12 bases between. Germline V gene sequence: CDR1 SGHNT, CDR2 YENEEA. CDR3 regions were amplified by Arm-PCR using iRepertoire HTBI primers to build TCR beta libraries. TCRdb called the multiplex PCR reads again in MiXCR, with one record for every CDR3 protein. The sample has a few hundred thousand distinct CDR3 sequences, roughly 24% seen once; the top ten hold 25% to 30%.

This specimen was peripheral blood mononuclear cells (PBMCs), taken when the disease was refractory, from a patient treated with antithyroid drugs. The clonotype comes from a woman aged 40 to 49 with Graves disease. This chain uses TRBV11-3 with TRBJ2-1; possible D gene TRBD2, 6 bases. The CDR3 DNA sequence: TGTGCCAGCAGCGCTACTAGCAGGTACAATGAGCAGTTCTTC. It codes for CASSATSRYNEQFF.